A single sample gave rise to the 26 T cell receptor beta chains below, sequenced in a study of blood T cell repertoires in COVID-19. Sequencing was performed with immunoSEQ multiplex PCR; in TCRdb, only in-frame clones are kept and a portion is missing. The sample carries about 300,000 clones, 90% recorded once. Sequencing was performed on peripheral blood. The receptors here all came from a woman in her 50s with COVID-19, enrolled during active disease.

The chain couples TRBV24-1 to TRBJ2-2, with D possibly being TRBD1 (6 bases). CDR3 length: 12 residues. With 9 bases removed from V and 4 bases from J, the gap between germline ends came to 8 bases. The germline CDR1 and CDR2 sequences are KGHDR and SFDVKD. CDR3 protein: CATGGVTGELFF. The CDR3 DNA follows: TGTGCCACCGGGGGCGTCACCGGGGAGCTGTTTTTT.

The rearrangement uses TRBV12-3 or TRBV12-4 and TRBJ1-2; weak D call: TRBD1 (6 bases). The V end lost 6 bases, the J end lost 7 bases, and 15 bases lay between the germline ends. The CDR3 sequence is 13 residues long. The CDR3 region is CASSPGKGGGYTF. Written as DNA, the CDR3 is TGTGCCAGCAGCCCCGGGAAAGGGGGTGGCTACACCTTC.

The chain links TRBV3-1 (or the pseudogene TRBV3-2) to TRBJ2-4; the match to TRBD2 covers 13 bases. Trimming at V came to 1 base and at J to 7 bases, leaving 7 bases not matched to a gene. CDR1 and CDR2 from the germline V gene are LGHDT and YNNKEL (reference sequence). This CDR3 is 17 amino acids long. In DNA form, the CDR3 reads TGTGCCAGCAGCCAAGGACTAGCGGGAGGCGTTGAGAACATTCAGTACTTC. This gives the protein CASSQGLAGGVENIQYF.

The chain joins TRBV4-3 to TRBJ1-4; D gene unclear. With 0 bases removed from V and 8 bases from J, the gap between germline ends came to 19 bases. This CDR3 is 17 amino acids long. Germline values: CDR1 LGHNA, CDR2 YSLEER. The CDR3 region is CASSQEVDLLRAEKLFF. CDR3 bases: TGCGCCAGCAGCCAAGAGGTAGACCTCTTGAGGGCCGAAAAACTGTTTTTT.

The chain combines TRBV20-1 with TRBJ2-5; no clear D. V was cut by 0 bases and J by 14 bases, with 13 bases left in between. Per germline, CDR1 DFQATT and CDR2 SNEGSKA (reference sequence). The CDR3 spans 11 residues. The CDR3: CSARDQGGPYF. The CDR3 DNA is TGCAGTGCTAGAGATCAAGGCGGCCCTTACTTC.

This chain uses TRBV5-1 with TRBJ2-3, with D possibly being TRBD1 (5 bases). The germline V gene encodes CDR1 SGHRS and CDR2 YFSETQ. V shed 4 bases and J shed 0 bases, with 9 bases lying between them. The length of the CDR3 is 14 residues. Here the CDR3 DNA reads TGCGCCAGCAGCCCAGGACAAAGCACAGATACGCAGTATTTT. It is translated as CASSPGQSTDTQYF.

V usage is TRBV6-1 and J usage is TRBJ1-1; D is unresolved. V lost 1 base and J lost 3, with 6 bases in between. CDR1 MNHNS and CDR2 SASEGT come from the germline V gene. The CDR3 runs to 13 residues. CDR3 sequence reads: CASSEGGHTEAFF. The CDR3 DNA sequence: TGTGCCAGCAGTGAAGGAGGGCACACTGAAGCTTTCTTT.

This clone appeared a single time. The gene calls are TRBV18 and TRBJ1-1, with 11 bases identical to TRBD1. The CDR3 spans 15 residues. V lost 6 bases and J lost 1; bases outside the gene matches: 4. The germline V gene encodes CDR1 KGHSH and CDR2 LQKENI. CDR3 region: CASSRTGGENTEAFF. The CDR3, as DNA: TGTGCCAGCTCTCGGACAGGGGGCGAGAACACTGAAGCTTTCTTT. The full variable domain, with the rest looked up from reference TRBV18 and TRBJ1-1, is NAGVMQNPRHLVRRRGQEARLRCSPMKGHSHVYWYRQLPEEGLKFMVYLQKENIIDESGMPKERFSAEFPKEGPSILRIQQVVRGDSAAYFCASSRTGGENTEAFFGQGTRLTVV.

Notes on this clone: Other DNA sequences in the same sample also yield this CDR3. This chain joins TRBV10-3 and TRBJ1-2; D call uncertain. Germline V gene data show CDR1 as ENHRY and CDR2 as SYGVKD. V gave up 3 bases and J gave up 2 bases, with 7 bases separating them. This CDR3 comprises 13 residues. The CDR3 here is CAISDRPNYGYTF. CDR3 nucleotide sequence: TGTGCCATCAGTGACAGGCCCAACTATGGCTACACCTTC.

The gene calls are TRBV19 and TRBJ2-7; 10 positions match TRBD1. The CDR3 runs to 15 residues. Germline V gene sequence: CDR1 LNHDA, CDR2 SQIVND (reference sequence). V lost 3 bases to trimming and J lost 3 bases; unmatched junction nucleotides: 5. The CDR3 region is CASSMAGTGVYEQYF. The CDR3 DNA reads TGTGCCAGTAGTATGGCGGGGACAGGGGTCTACGAGCAGTACTTC.

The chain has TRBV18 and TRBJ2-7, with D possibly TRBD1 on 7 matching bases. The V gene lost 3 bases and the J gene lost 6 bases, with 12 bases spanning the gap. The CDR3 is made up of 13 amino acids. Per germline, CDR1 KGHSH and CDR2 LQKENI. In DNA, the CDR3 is TGTGCCAGCTCACCGACAGGGACTGGCGAGCAGTACTTC. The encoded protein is CASSPTGTGEQYF.

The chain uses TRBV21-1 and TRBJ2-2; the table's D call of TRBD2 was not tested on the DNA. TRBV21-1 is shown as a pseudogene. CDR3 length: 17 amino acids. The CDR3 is CASSTGGAGGNTGELFF. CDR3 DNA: TGTGCCAGCAGCACGGGCGGAGCGGGAGGGAACACCGGGGAGCTGTTTTTT.

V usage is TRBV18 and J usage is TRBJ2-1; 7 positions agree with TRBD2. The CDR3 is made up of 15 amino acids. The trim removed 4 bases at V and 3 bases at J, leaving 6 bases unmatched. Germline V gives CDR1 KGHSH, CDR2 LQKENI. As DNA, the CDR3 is TGTGCCAGCTCACACTCGCTAGCGGACTACAATGAGCAGTTCTTC. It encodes CASSHSLADYNEQFF.

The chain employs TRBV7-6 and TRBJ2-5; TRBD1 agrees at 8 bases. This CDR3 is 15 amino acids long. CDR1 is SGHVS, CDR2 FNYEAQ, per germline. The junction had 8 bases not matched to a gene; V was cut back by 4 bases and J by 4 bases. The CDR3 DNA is TGTGCCAGCAGCTCGACCGGGACAGGACGAGAGACCCAGTACTTC. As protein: CASSSTGTGRETQYF. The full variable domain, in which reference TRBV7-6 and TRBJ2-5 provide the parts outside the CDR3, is GAGVSQSPRYKVTKRGQDVALRCDPISGHVSLYWYRQALGQGPEFLTYFNYEAQQDKSGLPNDRFSAERPEGSISTLTIQRTEQRDSAMYRCASSSTGTGRETQYFGPGTRLLVL.

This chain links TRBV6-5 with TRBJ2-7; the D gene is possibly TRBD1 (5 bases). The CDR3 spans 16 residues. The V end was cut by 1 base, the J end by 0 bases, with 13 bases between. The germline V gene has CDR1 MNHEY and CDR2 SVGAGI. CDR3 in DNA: TGTGCCAGCAGTTACTTCGGCCAGGGTAACTCCTACGAGCAGTACTTC. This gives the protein CASSYFGQGNSYEQYF.

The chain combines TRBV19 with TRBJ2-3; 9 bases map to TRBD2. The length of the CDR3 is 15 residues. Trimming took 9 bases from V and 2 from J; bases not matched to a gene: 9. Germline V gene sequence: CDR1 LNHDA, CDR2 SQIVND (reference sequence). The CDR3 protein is CASTRGLAVTDTQYF. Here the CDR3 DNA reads TGTGCCAGCACTAGGGGACTAGCCGTCACAGATACGCAGTATTTT.

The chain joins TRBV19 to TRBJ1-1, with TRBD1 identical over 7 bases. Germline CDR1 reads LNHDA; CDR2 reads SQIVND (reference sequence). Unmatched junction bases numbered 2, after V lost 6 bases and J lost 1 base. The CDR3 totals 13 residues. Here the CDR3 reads CASSRDRNTEAFF. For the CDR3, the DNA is TGTGCCAGTAGCCGGGACAGGAACACTGAAGCTTTCTTT.

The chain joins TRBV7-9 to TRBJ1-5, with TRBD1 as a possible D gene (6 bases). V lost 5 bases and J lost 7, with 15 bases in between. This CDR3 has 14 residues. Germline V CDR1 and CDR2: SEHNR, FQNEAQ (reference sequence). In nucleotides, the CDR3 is TGTGCCAGCAGCCCATCTGGGACATCCCAGCCCCAGCATTTT. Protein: CASSPSGTSQPQHF.

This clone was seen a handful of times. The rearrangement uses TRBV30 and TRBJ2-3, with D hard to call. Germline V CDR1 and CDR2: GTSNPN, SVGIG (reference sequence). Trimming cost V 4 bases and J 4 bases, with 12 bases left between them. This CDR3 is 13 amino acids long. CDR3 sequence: CAWKVSGADTQYF. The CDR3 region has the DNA TGTGCCTGGAAAGTATCAGGTGCAGATACGCAGTATTTT.

CDR3 bases: TGTGCCAGTAGTATCGGGGTTGGTGGCTACACCTTC. Translated, it gives CASSIGVGGYTF. J is TRBJ1-2 and V is TRBV19; D remains ambiguous. The CDR3 consists of 12 residues. V was clipped by 3 bases and J by 7 bases, with 9 bases between them. The germline V gene encodes CDR1 LNHDA and CDR2 SQIVND (reference sequence). The full variable domain, completed using reference TRBV19 and TRBJ1-2, is DGGITQSPKYLFRKEGQNVTLSCEQNLNHDAMYWYRQDPGQGLRLIYYSQIVNDFQKGDIAEGYSVSREKKESFPLTVTSAQKNPTAFYLCASSIGVGGYTFGSGTRLTVV.

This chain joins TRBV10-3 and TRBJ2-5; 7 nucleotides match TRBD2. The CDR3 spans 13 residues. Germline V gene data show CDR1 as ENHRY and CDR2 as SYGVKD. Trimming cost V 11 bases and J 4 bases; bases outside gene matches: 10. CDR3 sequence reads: CASRGGETETQYF. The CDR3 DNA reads TGTGCCTCTCGTGGGGGGGAAACAGAGACCCAGTACTTC.

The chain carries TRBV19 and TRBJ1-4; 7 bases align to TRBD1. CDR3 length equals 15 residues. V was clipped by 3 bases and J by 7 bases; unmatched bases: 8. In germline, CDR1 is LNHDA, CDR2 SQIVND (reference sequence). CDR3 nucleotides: TGTGCCAGTAGTATGGGCCGACAGGGAGGTGAAAAACTGTTTTTT. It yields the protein CASSMGRQGGEKLFF.

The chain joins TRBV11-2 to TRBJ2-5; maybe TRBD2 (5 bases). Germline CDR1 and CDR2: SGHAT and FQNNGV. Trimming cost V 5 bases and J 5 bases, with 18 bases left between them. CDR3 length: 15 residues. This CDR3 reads CASSPSRTRRETQYF. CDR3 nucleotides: TGTGCCAGCAGCCCCTCCCGCACCCGGAGGGAGACCCAGTACTTC. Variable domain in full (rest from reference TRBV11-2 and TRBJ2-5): EAGVAQSPRYKIIEKRQSVAFWCNPISGHATLYWYQQILGQGPKLLIQFQNNGVVDDSQLPKDRFSAERLKGVDSTLKIQPAKLEDSAVYLCASSPSRTRRETQYFGPGTRLLVL.

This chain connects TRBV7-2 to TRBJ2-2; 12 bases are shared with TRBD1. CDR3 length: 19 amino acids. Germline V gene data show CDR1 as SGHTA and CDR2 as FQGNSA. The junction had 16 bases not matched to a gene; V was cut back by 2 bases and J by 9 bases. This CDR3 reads CASSLTGTMGQGAARELFF. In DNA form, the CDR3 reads TGTGCCAGCAGCTTAACCGGAACAATGGGACAGGGGGCGGCCAGGGAGCTGTTTTTT.

CDR3 DNA: TGTGCCAGCAAGGGACTAGCGGGACCCACAGATACGCAGTATTTT. This gives the protein CASKGLAGPTDTQYF. The genes are TRBV6-5 and TRBJ2-3, with 13 bases that match TRBD2. The ends lost 7 bases at V and 2 bases at J; junction bases unmatched: 3. This CDR3 contains 15 residues. Germline CDR1 is MNHEY and CDR2 is SVGAGI.

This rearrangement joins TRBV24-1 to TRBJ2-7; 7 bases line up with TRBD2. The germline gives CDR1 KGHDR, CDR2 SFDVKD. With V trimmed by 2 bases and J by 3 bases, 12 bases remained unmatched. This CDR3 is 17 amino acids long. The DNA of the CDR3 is TGTGCCACCAGTGATTGCCGGGCCCCGGGACTATTCTACGAGCAGTACTTC. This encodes CATSDCRAPGLFYEQYF.